This is a list of T cell receptor beta chains from one sample in a study of shared clonotypes between healthy human individuals. Clones were sequenced by immunoSEQ multiplex PCR, and TCRdb holds only the in-frame ones, with some missing. This sample yields 700,000 or so clones, of which roughly 78% are seen a single time; around 1.8% belongs to the top ten. Material for sequencing was memory CD4+ T cells sorted from blood. The receptors shown here come from a woman aged 25-40 years in good health. Each CDR3 is given with its conserved first and last residue. The D gene is left open where the match is weak. For some rows the clone size is stated as once, few or many, or as a class when expanded; others skip it.

DNA: TGTGCCAGCAGTTTGGGGTCTTATGGGCAGTACTTC; CDR3: CASSLGSYGQYF; J: TRBJ2-7; D: .; size: few; V: TRBV28
DNA: TGCGCCAGCAGCGTGACAGCTAACTATGGCTACACCTTC; CDR3: CASSVTANYGYTF; J: TRBJ1-2; D: .; size: .; V: TRBV5-1
DNA: TGTGCCAGCAGCCCGAGAGGCCTCGGACAGGGACGTGGCACAGATACGCAGTATTTT; CDR3: CASSPRGLGQGRGTDTQYF; J: TRBJ2-3; D: TRBD1; size: .; V: TRBV11-2
DNA: TGTGCCAGCAGCTTCGCCGGGGGATACGTTCCGGAGCGGGAGCGTAGGTATCATGAGCAGTTCTTC; CDR3: CASSFAGGYVPERERRYHEQFF; J: TRBJ2-1; D: TRBD2; size: .; V: TRBV7-3
DNA: TGTGCCAGCAGCTCCCCTCAGAGACTAGCGGGGGAGACCCAGTACTTC; CDR3: CASSSPQRLAGETQYF; J: TRBJ2-5; D: TRBD2; size: .; V: TRBV7-2
DNA: TGTGCCAGCAGGTTACCGGGACTTTGGGACACTGAAGCTTTCTTT; CDR3: CASRLPGLWDTEAFF; J: TRBJ1-1; D: .; size: .; V: TRBV28
DNA: TGCGCCAGCAGCCCCACCCCGGGGACCTCCTACGAGCAGTACTTC; CDR3: CASSPTPGTSYEQYF; J: TRBJ2-7; D: .; size: few; V: TRBV5-1
DNA: TGTGCCAGCAGTGCCGCAGGAAAAACCAACTACGAGCAGTACTTC; CDR3: CASSAAGKTNYEQYF; J: TRBJ2-7; D: .; size: .; V: TRBV5-4
DNA: TGTGCCAGCAGCAGTCAGGGGATAGATGGCTACACCTTC; CDR3: CASSSQGIDGYTF; J: TRBJ1-2; D: .; size: .; V: TRBV28
DNA: TGTGCCAGCAGCCCCGGGACTAGACCATACGAGCAGTACTTC; CDR3: CASSPGTRPYEQYF; J: TRBJ2-7; D: TRBD2; size: .; V: TRBV27
DNA: TGTGCCAGCAGATTACAGGGGGATAACACCGGGGAGCTGTTTTTT; CDR3: CASRLQGDNTGELFF; J: TRBJ2-2; D: TRBD1; size: .; V: TRBV2
DNA: TGCGCCAGCAGCTACTCCGGGACGCAGGGCCTCGCGCAGTATTTT; CDR3: CASSYSGTQGLAQYF; J: TRBJ2-3; D: .; size: few; V: TRBV5-1
DNA: TGTGCCAGCTCACAGGGACAGGGGGACGAAAAACTGTTTTTT; CDR3: CASSQGQGDEKLFF; J: TRBJ1-4; D: TRBD1; size: .; V: TRBV18
DNA: TGTGCCAGCAGCCTGGGGGTTTCTCAACGGGAAAAACTGTTTTTT; CDR3: CASSLGVSQREKLFF; J: TRBJ1-4; D: .; size: .; V: TRBV7-2
DNA: TGTGCCAGCAGCCAAGAGGGCAGAGCAAATGAAAAACTGTTTTTT; CDR3: CASSQEGRANEKLFF; J: TRBJ1-4; D: .; size: .; V: TRBV4-2
DNA: TGTGCCAGCAGTGGGACAGGGGGCACAGATACGCAGTATTTT; CDR3: CASSGTGGTDTQYF; J: TRBJ2-3; D: TRBD1; size: .; V: TRBV2
DNA: TGTGCCAGCAGCTTGGGTCATACAGGGGTACTAGAGCAGTACTTC; CDR3: CASSLGHTGVLEQYF; J: TRBJ2-7; D: TRBD1; size: .; V: TRBV5-5
DNA: TGTGCCAGCAGTTTACTCGACAGGGGTTTCACTGAAGCTTTCTTT; CDR3: CASSLLDRGFTEAFF; J: TRBJ1-1; D: TRBD1; size: .; V: TRBV28
DNA: TGTGCCACCGAGACTAGCTCTGGAAACACCATATATTTT; CDR3: CATETSSGNTIYF; J: TRBJ1-3; D: .; size: once; V: TRBV28
DNA: TGTGCCAGCAGCTCCCCAACGGGCCGCAATCAGCCCCAGCATTTT; CDR3: CASSSPTGRNQPQHF; J: TRBJ1-5; D: .; size: .; V: TRBV5-4
DNA: TGTGCCAGCAGGGACTTTACAGGGAATCAGCCCCAGCATTTT; CDR3: CASRDFTGNQPQHF; J: TRBJ1-5; D: .; size: .; V: TRBV6-1
DNA: TGTGCCTCAACCAGGGGGGGTGGCACTGAAGCTTTCTTT; CDR3: CASTRGGGTEAFF; J: TRBJ1-1; D: TRBD1; size: .; V: TRBV30
DNA: TGCGCCAGCAGCTTGAAATACACTAGCGGGTACACCTACGAGCAGTACTTC; CDR3: CASSLKYTSGYTYEQYF; J: TRBJ2-7; D: TRBD2; size: few; V: TRBV5-1
DNA: TGCGCCAGCAGCCAAGATTTAGGGCTAGCCTCACAGTATTTT; CDR3: CASSQDLGLASQYF; J: TRBJ2-3; D: .; size: .; V: TRBV4-1
DNA: TGTGCCAGCGTACTAGCGGGAGTTACCGGGGAGCTGTTTTTT; CDR3: CASVLAGVTGELFF; J: TRBJ2-2; D: TRBD2; size: .; V: TRBV28
DNA: TGTGCCAGCAGTGAAGATCCGGGGGGAAAACTGTTTTTT; CDR3: CASSEDPGGKLFF; J: TRBJ1-4; D: .; size: .; V: TRBV2
DNA: TGTGCCAGTAGTATGTACAGGGTAGACACTGAAGCTTTCTTT; CDR3: CASSMYRVDTEAFF; J: TRBJ1-1; D: .; size: .; V: TRBV19
DNA: TGTGCCAGCAGCTCCCGGGGACAGCGGGACGAGCAGTACTTC; CDR3: CASSSRGQRDEQYF; J: TRBJ2-7; D: .; size: few; V: TRBV7-3
DNA: TGTGCCAGCAGTACCCACTCTGGCTACACCTTC; CDR3: CASSTHSGYTF; J: TRBJ1-2; D: .; size: few; V: TRBV28
DNA: TGTGCCAGCAGCTTGCCAACAACGGAACTGTTTTTT; CDR3: CASSLPTTELFF; J: TRBJ1-4; D: .; size: .; V: TRBV7-9
DNA: TGTGCCAGCAGCATCAGGGGAGAGGAAAAACTGTTTTTT; CDR3: CASSIRGEEKLFF; J: TRBJ1-4; D: .; size: many; V: TRBV5-4
DNA: TGTGCCAGCAGCTTCAGGGGTCGAGAGACCCAGTACTTC; CDR3: CASSFRGRETQYF; J: TRBJ2-5; D: .; size: .; V: TRBV5-8
DNA: TGTGCCAGCTCACCACCGGGCCTGCCTTGGAGCGGGAGTACCGCAAGGGAGCAGTTCTTC; CDR3: CASSPPGLPWSGSTAREQFF; J: TRBJ2-1; D: TRBD2; size: .; V: TRBV18
DNA: TGTGCCAGCAGCCTCACTAGCGGGAACTCCTACGAGCAGTACTTC; CDR3: CASSLTSGNSYEQYF; J: TRBJ2-7; D: TRBD2; size: .; V: TRBV11-2
DNA: TGTGCCAGCAGCCTCAGGCTCGGGCCAGCTCTGAACACTGAAGCTTTCTTT; CDR3: CASSLRLGPALNTEAFF; J: TRBJ1-1; D: .; size: .; V: TRBV7-2
DNA: TGTGCCAGCAGCTCCGGGACTAGCGGACACAATGAGCAGTTCTTC; CDR3: CASSSGTSGHNEQFF; J: TRBJ2-1; D: TRBD2; size: .; V: TRBV6-6
DNA: TGCGCCAGCAGCTTGAGAGGCGGAAAAGAAGACAATGAGCAGTTCTTC; CDR3: CASSLRGGKEDNEQFF; J: TRBJ2-1; D: .; size: few; V: TRBV5-1
DNA: TGTGCCAGCTCACCAGGACTAGCGGGAGGGGATACGCAGTATTTT; CDR3: CASSPGLAGGDTQYF; J: TRBJ2-3; D: TRBD2; size: .; V: TRBV18
DNA: TGTGCCATCAGTGCACTCAGCGGGATCAATGAGCAGTTCTTC; CDR3: CAISALSGINEQFF; J: TRBJ2-1; D: TRBD2; size: .; V: TRBV10-3
DNA: TGTGCCACCAGCAGAGATTTCGGACAGGGATACGAGCAGTACTTC; CDR3: CATSRDFGQGYEQYF; J: TRBJ2-7; D: TRBD1; size: .; V: TRBV15
DNA: TGTGCCAGCAGCTCCATAGCGGCCGCCTACAATGAGCAGTTCTTC; CDR3: CASSSIAAAYNEQFF; J: TRBJ2-1; D: .; size: .; V: TRBV7-3
DNA: TGTGCCAGCAGTTTTCCAAGCGGGCTCCCGACCTACGAGCAGTACTTC; CDR3: CASSFPSGLPTYEQYF; J: TRBJ2-7; D: .; size: once; V: TRBV28
DNA: TGTGCCAGCAGTAGGAGCGCGGGGAGCACTGAAGCTTTCTTT; CDR3: CASSRSAGSTEAFF; J: TRBJ1-1; D: .; size: few; V: TRBV28
DNA: TGTGCCAGCAGTTTAGGGCCCCGAGGGACGTATAATGGCTACACCTTC; CDR3: CASSLGPRGTYNGYTF; J: TRBJ1-2; D: .; size: .; V: TRBV28
DNA: TGTGCCAGCGGAAAAGTAGCGGGAGGGCCTAACGAGCAGTACTTC; CDR3: CASGKVAGGPNEQYF; J: TRBJ2-7; D: TRBD2; size: .; V: TRBV2
DNA: TGTGCCAGCAGCCAGGAGGGTGGCAATCAGCCCCAGCATTTT; CDR3: CASSQEGGNQPQHF; J: TRBJ1-5; D: .; size: .; V: TRBV7-2
DNA: TGTGCCAGTAGTTATGGGGTTGGGGATGAGCAGTTCTTC; CDR3: CASSYGVGDEQFF; J: TRBJ2-1; D: .; size: many; V: TRBV19
DNA: TGTGCCAGCACTGACATTCCCGGCAATCAGCCCCAGCATTTT; CDR3: CASTDIPGNQPQHF; J: TRBJ1-5; D: .; size: .; V: TRBV7-6
DNA: TGTGCCAGCTCTCCAACACAGGGGTTGTCGGGGGGCACTGAAGCTTTCTTT; CDR3: CASSPTQGLSGGTEAFF; J: TRBJ1-1; D: TRBD1; size: .; V: TRBV18
DNA: TGTGCCAGCAGCTTAGACGGGACCGGGGAGCTGTTTTTT; CDR3: CASSLDGTGELFF; J: TRBJ2-2; D: .; size: .; V: TRBV7-7
DNA: TGTGCCAGCAGTACAGGGACAGGGAATCAGCCCCAGCATTTT; CDR3: CASSTGTGNQPQHF; J: TRBJ1-5; D: TRBD1; size: .; V: TRBV28